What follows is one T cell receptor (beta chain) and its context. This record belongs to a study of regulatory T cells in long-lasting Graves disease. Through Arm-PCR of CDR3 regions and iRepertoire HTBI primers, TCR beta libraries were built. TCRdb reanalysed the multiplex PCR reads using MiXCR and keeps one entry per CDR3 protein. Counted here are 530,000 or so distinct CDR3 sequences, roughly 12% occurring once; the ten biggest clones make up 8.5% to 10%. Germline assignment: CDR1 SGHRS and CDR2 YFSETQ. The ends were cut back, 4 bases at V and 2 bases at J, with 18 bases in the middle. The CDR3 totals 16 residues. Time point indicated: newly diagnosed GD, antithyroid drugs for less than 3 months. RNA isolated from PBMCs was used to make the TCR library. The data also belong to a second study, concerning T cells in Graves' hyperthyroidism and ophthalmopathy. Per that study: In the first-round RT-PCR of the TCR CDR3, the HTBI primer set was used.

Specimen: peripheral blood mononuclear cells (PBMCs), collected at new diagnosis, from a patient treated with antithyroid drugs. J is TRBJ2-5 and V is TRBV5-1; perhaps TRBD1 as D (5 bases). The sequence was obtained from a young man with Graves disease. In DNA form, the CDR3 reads TGCGCCAGCAGCAGTTCAAAGTACAGGACGCAAGAGACCCAGTACTTC. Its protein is CASSSSKYRTQETQYF.